This T cell receptor (beta chain) was observed in a study of shared clonotypes between healthy human individuals. About the study: Every donor yielded three CD4 naive, three CD4 memory, two CD8 naive and one CD8 memory plate.

V gave up 8 bases and J gave up 3 bases; unmatched junction bases: 9. From germline, CDR1 is MNHEY and CDR2 SVGAGI. CDR3 length equals 15 residues. TCRdb's copy holds only in-frame clones and misses some; the assay was immunoSEQ multiplex PCR. The data contain 1.6 million or so clones, 98% of them singletons. The receptor's source is a man between 25 and 39 years old in good health. Sequences were obtained from naive CD4+ T cells sorted from blood. The subset: CD45RA+ positively selected. V and J are TRBV6-5 and TRBJ2-2; 7 bases fit TRBD2. CDR3 residues: CASLSFLADTGELFF. CDR3 nucleotide sequence: TGTGCCAGCTTGTCTTTTCTAGCGGACACCGGGGAGCTGTTTTTT.